These T cell receptor beta chains were read from a single sample in a study of OX40 agonist ivuxolimab in advanced cancers. Produced via immunoSEQ multiplex PCR; TCRdb's table is partial and in-frame only. The sample lists tens of thousands of clones, approximately 86% occurring once. The input for sequencing was CD4+ or CD8+ T cells sorted from blood, taken in a trial of the OX40 agonist ivuxolimab. The receptors originated from an adult with an advanced solid tumor such as melanoma, head and neck, liver or kidney cancer. Each CDR3 is given with its conserved first and last residue.

j_call | cdr3_length | v_call | cdr3_aa
TRBJ1-6 | 15 | TRBV7-9 | CASSPPRGPNSPLHF
TRBJ1-6 | 13 | TRBV4-3 | CASSQDANSPLHF
TRBJ1-6 | 15 | TRBV5-1 | CASSLQGDSNSPLHF
TRBJ1-2 | 15 | TRBV11-2 | CASSLEGTWPYGYTF
TRBJ2-1 | 13 | TRBV29-1 | CSVAGRFYNEQFF
TRBJ2-1 | 15 | TRBV11-3 | CASSLDRGLAGEQFF
TRBJ2-3 | 15 | TRBV29-1 | CSVEWHRGPFDTQYF
TRBJ2-7 | 13 | TRBV5-1 | CASRGTSSHEQYF
TRBJ2-7 | 17 | TRBV5-1 | CASSTGAGGQGAYEQYF
TRBJ1-1 | 13 | TRBV2 | CASKGPGGPEAFF
TRBJ2-7 | 16 | TRBV9 | CASSVDPSKSSYEQYF
TRBJ2-5 | 13 | TRBV30 | CAWSHGTQETQYF